These 32 T cell receptor beta chains share one sample of origin, sequenced in a study of lymphopenia after photon versus proton radiotherapy. Clones were read by immunoSEQ multiplex PCR, and TCRdb kept only the in-frame ones, dropping some. The sample lists about 22,000 clones; around 90% were seen once. Sequences were derived from peripheral blood, sampled from a patient treated with proton-based radiotherapy. The receptors shown here come from a woman between 65 and 79 years old with pancreatic cancer. Some clones in this sample may be carry-over from other donors' samples.

This chain's CDR3 is CASSVRPYNEQFF. CDR3 bases: TGTGCCAGCAGTGTAAGGCCGTACAATGAGCAGTTCTTC. The chain joins TRBV2 to TRBJ2-1; D is undetermined. Trimming removed 4 bases from V and 4 bases from J, with 8 bases in between. Germline V lookup: CDR1 SNHLY, CDR2 FYNNEI. This CDR3 comprises 13 residues. Combining the CDR3 with reference TRBV2 and TRBJ2-1 gives the whole variable domain EPEVTQTPSHQVTQMGQEVILRCVPISNHLYFYWYRQILGQKVEFLVSFYNNEISEKSEIFDDQFSVERPDGSNFTLKIRSTKLEDSAMYFCASSVRPYNEQFFGPGTRLTVL.

This chain uses TRBV7-9 with TRBJ2-7; D might be TRBD2 (5 bases). CDR1 SEHNR and CDR2 FQNEAQ come from the germline V gene (reference sequence). The CDR3 loop spans 12 amino acids. V lost 5 bases and J 5 bases, leaving 10 bases between the germline ends. For the CDR3, the DNA is TGTGCCAGCAGCGGAGGCACTCACGAGCAGTACTTC. As protein: CASSGGTHEQYF. The full variable domain, rest sourced from reference TRBV7-9 and TRBJ2-7, is DTGVSQNPRHKITKRGQNVTFRCDPISEHNRLYWYRQTLGQGPEFLTYFQNEAQLEKSRLLSDRFSAERPKGSFSTLEIQRTEQGDSAMYLCASSGGTHEQYFGPGTRLTVT.

The chain is built from TRBV6-5 and TRBJ1-1, with D possibly TRBD1 on 5 matching bases. Trimming removed 4 bases from V and 0 bases from J, with 15 bases in between. This CDR3 spans 16 amino acids. Germline-derived CDR1 and CDR2 are MNHEY and SVGAGI. CDR3 nucleotides: TGTGCCAGCAGTTCACCGGGGGGAGGGATGAACACTGAAGCTTTCTTT. This sequence encodes CASSSPGGGMNTEAFF.

The J gene is TRBJ2-5, the V gene TRBV29-1; D is uncertain. The germline V and J ends were trimmed by 4 bases and 5 bases, with 5 bases remaining between them. The CDR3 extends over 10 amino acids. Per the germline V gene, CDR1 is SQVTM and CDR2 is ANQGSEA. In DNA form, the CDR3 reads TGCAGCGTTGCCGGGGAGACCCAGTACTTC. Encoded protein: CSVAGETQYF.

The rearrangement links TRBV19 to TRBJ2-5; the match to TRBD1 covers 9 bases. Germline V gene lookup returns CDR1 LNHDA and CDR2 SQIVND (reference sequence). The ends lost 3 bases at V and 5 bases at J; junction bases unmatched: 10. There are 16 residues in the CDR3. CDR3 residues: CASSIVYGTGLETQYF. CDR3 coding DNA: TGTGCCAGTAGTATTGTCTACGGGACAGGGTTGGAGACCCAGTACTTC.

This rearrangement joins TRBV4-1 to TRBJ2-7; 10 bases match TRBD2. V dropped 0 bases and J dropped 4; count of bases not matched to a gene: 6. There are 16 residues in the CDR3. Germline lookup yields CDR1 MGHRA and CDR2 YSYEKL. The CDR3 loop reads CASSQDHWTSGYEQYF. In DNA form, the CDR3 reads TGCGCCAGCAGCCAAGATCATTGGACTAGCGGATACGAGCAGTACTTC.

This clone was picked up one time. The CDR3: CAWSVGMNTEAFF. The CDR3 nucleotides are TGTGCCTGGAGTGTCGGGATGAACACTGAAGCTTTCTTT. The V and J genes are TRBV30 and TRBJ1-1; the D is unclear. The CDR3 runs 13 residues. The V end lost 0 bases, the J end lost 0 bases, and 5 bases lay between the germline ends. The germline CDR1 and CDR2 sequences are GTSNPN and SVGIG (reference sequence).

The chain combines TRBV28 with TRBJ1-2; maybe TRBD1 (5 bases). Germline CDR1 and CDR2: MDHEN and SYDVKM. There are 14 residues in the CDR3. V was pared by 3 bases and J by 5 bases, with 13 bases between. The chain's CDR3 is CASSFSRGSYGYTF. DNA for the CDR3: TGTGCCAGCAGTTTCTCAAGGGGATCATATGGCTACACCTTC.

This chain uses TRBV11-2 with TRBJ2-1, with 7 positions matching TRBD2. The CDR3 extends over 15 amino acids. With 5 bases clipped from V and 7 bases from J, the junction kept 11 bases outside the gene matches. Germline loops: CDR1 SGHAT, CDR2 FQNNGV. Here the CDR3 reads CASSPRGWRGNEQFF. The DNA for the CDR3 is TGTGCCAGCAGCCCCCGGGGGTGGCGGGGGAATGAGCAGTTCTTC.

The CDR3 sequence is CASSPRGEEGGNEQFF. The CDR3 coding sequence is TGTGCCAGTAGTCCTCGGGGAGAGGAGGGAGGCAATGAGCAGTTCTTC. J is TRBJ2-1 and V is TRBV19; a possible D gene is TRBD2 (6 bases). The CDR3 has 16 residues. Germline values: CDR1 LNHDA, CDR2 SQIVND (reference sequence). With 5 bases removed from V and 6 bases from J, the gap between germline ends came to 20 bases.

This rearrangement joins TRBV2 to TRBJ1-2; 8 bases agree with TRBD1. Germline CDR1 reads SNHLY; CDR2 reads FYNNEI. Germline trimming cut 8 bases from V and 10 bases from J; bases unmatched to any gene: 15. The CDR3 length is 14 residues. CDR3 in amino acids: CASVGKEDRVYYTF. CDR3 bases: TGTGCCAGCGTGGGGAAGGAGGACAGGGTCTACTACACCTTC.

The chain carries TRBV4-3 and TRBJ1-4, with 8 positions matching TRBD1. After removal of 2 bases from V and 8 bases from J, the junction contained 7 bases not matched to a gene. The CDR3 length is 15 residues. Germline V gene sequence: CDR1 LGHNA, CDR2 YSLEER. CDR3 sequence: CASSQQGAEGEKLFF. CDR3 DNA: TGCGCCAGCAGCCAACAGGGGGCCGAGGGGGAAAAACTGTTTTTT.

The V and J genes are TRBV19 and TRBJ2-7; TRBD1 might be the D (6 bases). The CDR3 runs 14 residues. The germline gives CDR1 LNHDA, CDR2 SQIVND (reference sequence). Trimming removed 5 bases at V and 6 bases at J, with 17 bases between. Written as DNA, the CDR3 is TGTGCCAGTAGTGAGACAGGTGGCTTCGGCGAGCAGTACTTC. Protein sequence: CASSETGGFGEQYF.

This rearrangement joins TRBV25-1 to TRBJ2-7; D gene ambiguous. The CDR3 is made up of 14 amino acids. The germline V and J ends were trimmed by 7 bases and 1 base, with 14 bases remaining between them. Germline V gives CDR1 MGHDK, CDR2 SYGVNS. The CDR3 DNA reads as TGTGCCAGCACCGCAGGTGAATTATCCTACGAGCAGTACTTC. It is translated as CASTAGELSYEQYF.

The V gene is TRBV11-2, the J gene TRBJ1-3; D is ambiguous. The CDR3 loop spans 13 amino acids. Per germline, CDR1 SGHAT and CDR2 FQNNGV. V shed 2 bases and J shed 4 bases, with 6 bases lying between them. As DNA, the CDR3 is TGTGCCAGCAGCTTACCTACCGGAAACACCATATATTTT. Protein: CASSLPTGNTIYF.

The V and J genes are TRBV10-1 and TRBJ1-3; the D gene is possibly TRBD1 (5 bases). Trimming removed 0 bases at V and 2 bases at J, with 11 bases between. The CDR3 totals 16 residues. Germline assignment: CDR1 WNHNN and CDR2 SYGVQD (reference sequence). The CDR3 spells CASSESKPGPGNTIYF. DNA of the CDR3: TGCGCCAGCAGTGAGTCGAAACCGGGACCTGGAAACACCATATATTTT.

CDR3 DNA: TGTGCCAGCAGTGAAGCGCTTCTAGTTAGCAATTCACCCCTCCACTTT. Its protein is CASSEALLVSNSPLHF. The genes are TRBV6-1 and TRBJ1-6; no clear D gene. Germline-derived CDR1 and CDR2 are MNHNS and SASEGT. V lost 0 bases to trimming and J lost 7 bases, with 13 bases between them. This CDR3 is built from 16 residues.

V and J are TRBV7-6 and TRBJ2-3, with D perhaps given as TRBD1 or TRBD2 (7 bases each). This CDR3 comprises 12 residues. Germline V lookup: CDR1 SGHVS, CDR2 FNYEAQ. V was shortened by 8 bases and J by 4 bases, with 10 bases between the two germline ends. CDR3 sequence (DNA): TGTGCCAGCTCAGGGGGGGCAGATACGCAGTATTTT. Its translation: CASSGGADTQYF.

The chain joins TRBV5-1 to TRBJ2-3; 8 nucleotides align to TRBD2. V gave up 2 bases and J gave up 2 bases; unmatched junction bases: 1. There are 14 residues in the CDR3. Germline loops: CDR1 SGHRS, CDR2 YFSETQ. CDR3 protein: CASSFSGDTDTQYF. For the CDR3, the DNA is TGCGCCAGCAGCTTTAGCGGGGACACAGATACGCAGTATTTT.

A word on this clone: The junction departs from the called germline gene at one end, perhaps through a read error. This chain connects TRBV9 to TRBJ2-7; a possible D gene is TRBD1 (6 bases). CDR1 and CDR2 (germline): SGDLS, YYNGEE. The CDR3 has 14 amino acids. CDR3: CVSSVEGDGYEQYF. The CDR3 DNA reads as TGTGTCAGCAGCGTAGAGGGGGACGGCTACGAGCAGTACTTC.

V is TRBV5-1 and J is TRBJ2-5; D perhaps matches TRBD1 (6 bases). The germline V gene has CDR1 SGHRS and CDR2 YFSETQ. The CDR3 is 14 amino acids. V was pared by 1 base and J by 5 bases, with 12 bases between. The CDR3 here is CASSLSAGAETQYF. CDR3 bases: TGCGCCAGCAGCTTGAGTGCAGGGGCGGAGACCCAGTACTTC.

CDR3 residues: CASSLTMGLAKNIQYF. The CDR3 coding sequence is TGCGCCAGCAGCTTGACGATGGGGCTAGCCAAAAACATTCAGTACTTC. The chain uses TRBV5-1 and TRBJ2-4; maybe TRBD1 (5 bases). Germline CDR1 reads SGHRS; CDR2 reads YFSETQ. The ends were cut back, 1 base at V and 0 bases at J, with 11 bases in the middle. There are 16 residues in the CDR3.

This chain connects TRBV6-1 to TRBJ1-2; 8 nucleotides line up with TRBD1. The CDR3 loop spans 15 amino acids. V shed 4 bases and J 1 base; nucleotides not matched to a gene: 5. CDR1 and CDR2 (germline): MNHNS, SASEGT. The CDR3 DNA is TGTGCCAGCAGTGCGGACAGGGCTGGTAACTATGGCTACACCTTC. Translating gives CASSADRAGNYGYTF.

This chain uses TRBV19 with TRBJ1-6, with no clear D. The V gene's germline CDR1 is LNHDA and CDR2 SQIVND (reference sequence). The CDR3 runs to 14 residues. Trimming removed 2 bases at V and 7 bases at J, with 9 bases between. The CDR3, as DNA: TGTGCCAGTAGTATACGAACAGACAATTCACCCCTCCACTTT. Protein: CASSIRTDNSPLHF.

The CDR3 nucleotides read TGTGCCAGCAGACCAACCGGTAAAGCAACTAATGAAAAACTGTTTTTT. Translating gives CASRPTGKATNEKLFF. The rearrangement joins TRBV11-3 to TRBJ1-4; D is unclear. CDR3 size: 16 residues. The V end was cut by 6 bases, the J end by 0 bases, with 14 bases between. CDR1 SGHNT and CDR2 YENEEA come from the germline V gene. The whole variable domain, remainder taken from reference TRBV11-3 and TRBJ1-4, is EAGVVQSPRYKIIEKKQPVAFWCNPISGHNTLYWYLQNLGQGPELLIRYENEEAVDDSQLPKDRFSAERLKGVDSTLKIQPAELGDSAVYLCASRPTGKATNEKLFFGSGTQLSVL.

The genes are TRBV21-1 and TRBJ1-1; TRBD1, the D gene given by the table, was not confirmed from the DNA. TRBV21-1 constitutes a pseudogene. The CDR3 contains 16 residues. The CDR3 region has the DNA TGTGCCAGCAGCACCCAAAACAGGGGTATGAACACTGAAGCTTTCTTT. Translated, it gives CASSTQNRGMNTEAFF.

This chain links TRBV18 with TRBJ1-4; 7 positions match TRBD1. V gave up 3 bases and J gave up 5 bases; unmatched junction bases: 3. Germline lookup yields CDR1 KGHSH and CDR2 LQKENI. This CDR3 comprises 14 residues. CDR3 DNA sequence: TGTGCCAGCTCACCGGGACAGTCAAATGAAAAACTGTTTTTT. Protein: CASSPGQSNEKLFF. The variable domain in full, completed from reference TRBV18 and TRBJ1-4, reads NAGVMQNPRHLVRRRGQEARLRCSPMKGHSHVYWYRQLPEEGLKFMVYLQKENIIDESGMPKERFSAEFPKEGPSILRIQQVVRGDSAAYFCASSPGQSNEKLFFGSGTQLSVL.

J is TRBJ2-2 and V is TRBV7-8; 8 bases agree with TRBD2. CDR1 and CDR2 (germline): SGHVS, FQNEAQ. Trimming at V came to 0 bases and at J to 4 bases, leaving 10 bases not matched to a gene. This CDR3 has 18 amino acids. As DNA, the CDR3 is TGTGCCAGCAGCTTAGCGAGACTAGCGCCCCAGCGCACCGGGGAGCTGTTTTTT. It translates to CASSLARLAPQRTGELFF. Filled out from reference TRBV7-8 and TRBJ2-2, the complete variable domain reads GAGVSQSPRYKVAKRGQDVALRCDPISGHVSLFWYQQALGQGPEFLTYFQNEAQLDKSGLPSDRFFAERPEGSVSTLKIQRTQQEDSAVYLCASSLARLAPQRTGELFFGEGSRLTVL.

The chain uses TRBV21-1 and TRBJ1-2; the DNA was not used to check the table's D call, TRBD1. TRBV21-1 is classified as a pseudogene. The CDR3 runs to 16 residues. The CDR3 reads CASSTKIGTGFYGYTF. The CDR3 DNA reads TGTGCCAGCAGCACAAAAATAGGGACAGGGTTCTATGGCTACACCTTC.

The chain uses TRBV4-1 and TRBJ2-1; 10 nucleotides agree with TRBD2. The CDR3 length is 15 residues. The V gene's germline CDR1 is MGHRA and CDR2 YSYEKL. Trimming removed 1 base from V and 7 bases from J; junction bases left unmatched: 4. CDR3 in amino acids: CASSQGLAGKNEQFF. The CDR3 DNA reads TGCGCCAGCAGCCAAGGACTAGCGGGCAAGAATGAGCAGTTCTTC.

The chain carries TRBV11-2 and TRBJ2-1; 13 nucleotides align to TRBD2. This CDR3 region has 14 residues. CDR1 is SGHAT, CDR2 FQNNGV, per germline. V lost 5 bases and J lost 7; bases outside the gene matches: 2. In DNA form, the CDR3 reads TGTGCCAGCAGCCCGACTAGCGGGAGGAATGAGCAGTTCTTC. Amino acid sequence: CASSPTSGRNEQFF.

J is TRBJ2-3 and V is TRBV7-9; the D gene is possibly TRBD2 (5 bases). This CDR3 has 15 amino acids. V lost 2 bases, J lost 4 bases, and 13 bases lay in between. Germline V gives CDR1 SEHNR, CDR2 FQNEAQ (reference sequence). CDR3 loop: CASSLSGGVADTQYF. The CDR3, as DNA: TGTGCCAGCAGCTTATCCGGAGGTGTCGCAGATACGCAGTATTTT.